The 30 T cell receptor beta chains reported below all come from one sample, sequenced in a study of control samples from healthy donors and cancer patients. TCRdb keeps only in-frame clones here, not all; method: immunoSEQ multiplex PCR. The table includes about 160,000 clones, around 90% detected once. The sequenced sample consisted of blood. Source of these receptors: a man aged 25-45 years in good health.

This chain connects TRBV27 to TRBJ1-2, with D possibly TRBD1 on 5 matching bases. V lost 7 bases to trimming and J lost 7 bases, with 13 bases between them. The CDR3 loop spans 12 amino acids. Germline lookup yields CDR1 MNHEY and CDR2 SMNVEV (reference sequence). The chain's CDR3 is CASTSSGAGYTF. CDR3 sequence (DNA): TGTGCCAGCACCTCCTCCGGGGCTGGCTACACCTTC.

The rearrangement joins TRBV18 to TRBJ1-1; tentative D call: TRBD1 (5 bases). Looked up from germline, CDR1 is KGHSH and CDR2 is LQKENI. The CDR3 loop spans 12 amino acids. V gave up 11 bases and J gave up 7 bases, with 17 bases separating them. CDR3: CAGTSAGGEAFF. CDR3 DNA sequence: TGTGCCGGCACTTCGGCGGGGGGTGAAGCTTTCTTT.

The rearrangement links TRBV7-2 to TRBJ1-1; 8 nucleotides agree with TRBD1. The CDR3 contains 14 residues. CDR1 is SGHTA and CDR2 is FQGNSA in the germline V gene. After removal of 5 bases from V and 2 bases from J, the junction contained 4 bases not matched to a gene. For the CDR3, the DNA is TGTGCCAGCAGCCAGGACAGGGACAACACTGAAGCTTTCTTT. Amino acids: CASSQDRDNTEAFF. Full variable domain (outside the CDR3, taken from reference TRBV7-2 and TRBJ1-1): GAGVSQSPSNKVTEKGKDVELRCDPISGHTALYWYRQSLGQGLEFLIYFQGNSAPDKSGLPSDRFSAERTGGSVSTLTIQRTQQEDSAVYLCASSQDRDNTEAFFGQGTRLTVV.

Written as DNA, the CDR3 is TGTGCCAGCTCACCGGTACAGTTAGAACAGTATAACTATGGCTACACCTTC. Its translation is CASSPVQLEQYNYGYTF. The genes are TRBV18 and TRBJ1-2, with no clear D. The CDR3 spans 17 residues. V gave up 3 bases and J gave up 1 base, with 18 bases separating them. Germline-derived CDR1 and CDR2 are KGHSH and LQKENI. Filled out from reference TRBV18 and TRBJ1-2, the complete variable domain reads NAGVMQNPRHLVRRRGQEARLRCSPMKGHSHVYWYRQLPEEGLKFMVYLQKENIIDESGMPKERFSAEFPKEGPSILRIQQVVRGDSAAYFCASSPVQLEQYNYGYTFGSGTRLTVV.

The chain combines TRBV4-2 with TRBJ2-2, with 7 bases aligning to TRBD2. CDR3 size: 17 residues. CDR1 is LGHNA and CDR2 is YNFKEQ in the germline V gene. V shed 4 bases, J shed 6 bases, and the junction held 14 bases outside the gene matches. In nucleotides, the CDR3 is TGTGCCAGCAGCCCCTTAGTGGGAGGGGAAGTTTCCGGGGAGCTGTTTTTT. It is translated as CASSPLVGGEVSGELFF.

The chain is built from TRBV7-9 and TRBJ1-1; D is uncertain. The CDR3 loop spans 12 amino acids. Trimming pared 5 bases from V and 6 bases from J, leaving 10 bases between. The germline V gene has CDR1 SEHNR and CDR2 FQNEAQ (reference sequence). CDR3 bases: TGTGCCAGCAGCCCTTTAATATCTGAAGCTTTCTTT. Its translation: CASSPLISEAFF.

The DNA for the CDR3 is TGTGCCAGCAGTGACGAAGCACAGGGGATACTTTACAATGAGCAGTTCTTC. This codes for CASSDEAQGILYNEQFF. The chain has TRBV25-1 and TRBJ2-1; the match to TRBD1 covers 7 bases. The CDR3 extends over 17 amino acids. Losses at the gene ends were 3 bases for V and 4 bases for J; bases not matched to a gene: 12. Germline-derived CDR1 and CDR2 are MGHDK and SYGVNS.

The chain is built from TRBV10-3 and TRBJ1-3; D is possibly TRBD1 (5 bases). The germline gives CDR1 ENHRY, CDR2 SYGVKD. V lost 8 bases and J 0 bases, leaving 14 bases between the germline ends. The CDR3 length is 15 residues. CDR3 DNA: TGTGCCATCGGTAGACAGACGATCTCTGGAAACACCATATATTTT. This encodes CAIGRQTISGNTIYF.

The chain recombines TRBV27 with TRBJ2-7; 8 positions match TRBD1. The junction had 2 bases not matched to a gene; V was cut back by 2 bases and J by 2 bases. The germline V gene has CDR1 MNHEY and CDR2 SMNVEV (reference sequence). The CDR3 sequence is 14 residues long. DNA for the CDR3: TGTGCCAGCAGTTTAGACAGGGGCGCCTACGAGCAGTACTTC. It is translated as CASSLDRGAYEQYF.

This chain links TRBV3-1 (or the pseudogene TRBV3-2) with TRBJ2-3, with D maybe TRBD2 (5 bases). Germline V CDR1 and CDR2: LGHDT, YNNKEL (reference sequence). Trimming pared 3 bases from V and 2 bases from J, leaving 15 bases between. CDR3 length: 16 residues. The CDR3 sequence is CASSQDLGLLTDTQYF. CDR3 nucleotide sequence: TGTGCCAGCAGCCAGGACCTTGGACTTCTCACAGATACGCAGTATTTT.

This clone is a singleton in its sample. The V call is TRBV19, the J call TRBJ2-7; perhaps TRBD1 as D (6 bases). Germline CDR1 reads LNHDA; CDR2 reads SQIVND (reference sequence). CDR3 length: 15 amino acids. V lost 6 bases and J lost 2, with 17 bases in between. In DNA form, the CDR3 reads TGTGCCAGTAGCCCTCAAGGACAGATTGCCTACGAGCAGTACTTC. Amino acid sequence: CASSPQGQIAYEQYF. Complete variable domain (other parts from reference TRBV19 and TRBJ2-7): DGGITQSPKYLFRKEGQNVTLSCEQNLNHDAMYWYRQDPGQGLRLIYYSQIVNDFQKGDIAEGYSVSREKKESFPLTVTSAQKNPTAFYLCASSPQGQIAYEQYFGPGTRLTVT.

The rearrangement joins TRBV5-1 to TRBJ1-2; tentatively, D is TRBD1 (5 bases). The CDR3 extends over 14 amino acids. The V and J ends lost 4 bases and 2 bases respectively, with 12 bases between them. CDR1 is SGHRS, CDR2 YFSETQ, per germline. For the CDR3, the DNA is TGCGCCAGCAGCCCGACCGCAGGGAACTATGGCTACACCTTC. Its translation: CASSPTAGNYGYTF.

The chain joins TRBV18 to TRBJ1-2; 7 bases map to TRBD1. The germline CDR1 and CDR2 sequences are KGHSH and LQKENI. The length of the CDR3 is 13 residues. V gave up 2 bases and J gave up 3 bases; unmatched junction bases: 0. The DNA of the CDR3 is TGTGCCAGCTCACCAGGACAGGACTATGGCTACACCTTC. It translates to CASSPGQDYGYTF.

This chain links TRBV5-3 with TRBJ2-1, with TRBD2 as a possible D gene (5 bases). TRBV5-3 is an ORF, with its function uncertain. The CDR3 loop spans 18 amino acids. Trimming removed 2 bases from V and 0 bases from J, with 18 bases in between. CDR3 protein: CARSLDRGRNCSYNEQFF. The CDR3 region has the DNA TGTGCCAGAAGCTTAGATCGCGGGCGGAATTGCTCCTACAATGAGCAGTTCTTC.

The V call is TRBV2, the J call TRBJ1-1; TRBD1 aligns across 7 bases. V lost 5 bases and J lost 3; bases outside the gene matches: 15. Per germline, CDR1 SNHLY and CDR2 FYNNEI. CDR3 length: 17 residues. The CDR3 bases are TGTGCCAGCAGTTGGTCCTCTTGGACAGGTCCGGACACTGAAGCTTTCTTT. Protein sequence: CASSWSSWTGPDTEAFF.

This clone came up once. The V call is TRBV21-1, the J call TRBJ1-2; the D call of TRBD1 is as the table states it, not checked on the DNA. TRBV21-1 is listed as a pseudogene. CDR3 size: 18 residues. The CDR3 here is CASSKGRDRGPSPSGYTF. As DNA, the CDR3 is TGTGCCAGCAGCAAAGGGAGAGACAGGGGTCCCTCCCCATCCGGCTACACCTTC.

The J gene is TRBJ1-1, the V gene TRBV5-4, with 8 positions matching TRBD1. CDR3 length: 16 amino acids. Trimming at V came to 4 bases and at J to 1 base, leaving 9 bases not matched to a gene. The germline V gene has CDR1 SGHNT and CDR2 YYREEE (reference sequence). CDR3 in DNA: TGTGCCAGCAGCCCGGAACGGACAGGGACGAACACTGAAGCTTTCTTT. Translation: CASSPERTGTNTEAFF. The full variable domain, with the rest looked up from reference TRBV5-4 and TRBJ1-1, is ETGVTQSPTHLIKTRGQQVTLRCSSQSGHNTVSWYQQALGQGPQFIFQYYREEENGRGNFPPRFSGLQFPNYSSELNVNALELDDSALYLCASSPERTGTNTEAFFGQGTRLTVV.

The DNA for the CDR3 is TGTGCCAGCAGCCTTGACAGGGTTCGTCATGGCTACACCTTC. Translating gives CASSLDRVRHGYTF. The chain joins TRBV5-4 to TRBJ1-2, with TRBD1 matching 7 bases. CDR3 length: 14 amino acids. The junction had 9 bases not matched to a gene; V was cut back by 4 bases and J by 6 bases. From germline, CDR1 is SGHNT and CDR2 YYREEE (reference sequence). The full variable domain, in which reference TRBV5-4 and TRBJ1-2 provide the parts outside the CDR3, is ETGVTQSPTHLIKTRGQQVTLRCSSQSGHNTVSWYQQALGQGPQFIFQYYREEENGRGNFPPRFSGLQFPNYSSELNVNALELDDSALYLCASSLDRVRHGYTFGSGTRLTVV.

This clone was seen a few times. CDR3 loop: CASNQGYGYTF. The CDR3 DNA is TGTGCCAGCAACCAGGGGTATGGCTACACCTTC. V gene TRBV9 combines with J gene TRBJ1-2; possibly TRBD1 for D (6 bases). CDR1 and CDR2 (germline): SGDLS, YYNGEE. The CDR3 is 11 amino acids. With 6 bases removed from V and 5 bases from J, the gap between germline ends came to 8 bases.

CDR3 region: CASRGDNYGYTF. DNA for the CDR3: TGTGCCAGCAGAGGCGATAACTATGGCTACACCTTC. The chain combines TRBV6-5 with TRBJ1-2; D remains ambiguous. The germline V gene has CDR1 MNHEY and CDR2 SVGAGI. The CDR3 is 12 amino acids. V lost 6 bases to trimming and J lost 1 base, with 6 bases between them.

As for this clone: A junction end diverges from the germline sequence, so it may reflect a read error. At the DNA level, this CDR3 is encoded by other sequences in the same sample as well. The J gene is TRBJ1-1, the V gene TRBV19, with unresolved D. The germline V gene encodes CDR1 LNHDA and CDR2 SQIVND (reference sequence). The CDR3 totals 11 residues. This CDR3 is CASTENTEAFF. In nucleotides, the CDR3 is TGCGCCAGTACGGAGAACACTGAAGCTTTCTTT.

CDR3 in DNA: TGCGCCAGCAGCTGGCCTAGCGGGGGTGGAGATACGCAGTATTTT. Translating it yields CASSWPSGGGDTQYF. V usage is TRBV5-1 and J usage is TRBJ2-3; 10 nucleotides agree with TRBD2. This CDR3 region has 15 residues. Trimming at V came to 3 bases and at J to 5 bases, leaving 6 bases not matched to a gene. CDR1 is SGHRS, CDR2 YFSETQ, per germline.

This chain uses TRBV6-5 with TRBJ1-2; D remains ambiguous. V lost 5 bases and J 5 bases, leaving 15 bases between the germline ends. The CDR3 is 14 residues long. Germline values: CDR1 MNHEY, CDR2 SVGAGI. CDR3 loop: CASSPVDVGYGYTF. The CDR3 DNA reads as TGTGCCAGCAGTCCCGTCGATGTGGGGTATGGCTACACCTTC.

Here the CDR3 reads CASSLGLADYDYEQYF. CDR3 bases: TGTGCCAGCAGCTTGGGTCTAGCGGATTACGACTACGAGCAGTACTTC. This chain joins TRBV5-4 and TRBJ2-7; 7 bases match TRBD2. The CDR3 loop spans 16 amino acids. Germline CDR1 reads SGHNT; CDR2 reads YYREEE (reference sequence). J was trimmed by 3 bases and V by 0 bases; bases with no gene match: 9.

The chain has TRBV2 and TRBJ2-7; TRBD1 or TRBD2 may be the D gene (5 bases each). Trimming shortened V by 7 bases and J by 2 bases, and 15 bases separated the two germline ends. CDR3 length: 14 residues. Germline CDR1 and CDR2: SNHLY and FYNNEI. CDR3 region: CASITGTAPYEQYF. CDR3 bases: TGTGCCAGCATTACCGGGACGGCCCCCTACGAGCAGTACTTC.

This chain uses TRBV18 with TRBJ2-7; D gene unclear. Germline CDR1 KGHSH, CDR2 LQKENI. CDR3 length: 16 amino acids. V lost 4 bases and J lost 0, with 16 bases in between. The CDR3 DNA reads as TGTGCCAGCTCACTCTTTGAGGCCTCCAGCTCCTACGAGCAGTACTTC. Protein product: CASSLFEASSSYEQYF.

The chain couples TRBV9 to TRBJ1-4; D remains ambiguous. CDR3 length: 14 amino acids. Germline V CDR1 and CDR2: SGDLS, YYNGEE. Trimming cost V 7 bases and J 2 bases, with 12 bases left between them. The DNA for the CDR3 is TGTGCCAGCGGATTGCAGGCCACTAATGAAAAACTGTTTTTT. It yields the protein CASGLQATNEKLFF.

The CDR3 DNA is TGTGCCAGCAGTGAGGGGGCTCAAGAGACCCAGTACTTC. Protein: CASSEGAQETQYF. V usage is TRBV6-1 and J usage is TRBJ2-5; D possibly corresponds to TRBD1 (6 bases). The V gene's germline CDR1 is MNHNS and CDR2 SASEGT. The CDR3 has 13 residues. V lost 3 bases, J lost 2 bases, and 7 bases lay in between.

This chain uses TRBV6-2 or TRBV6-3 with TRBJ2-7; possibly TRBD2 for D (6 bases). The CDR3 covers 14 residues. Germline values: CDR1 MNHEY, CDR2 SVGEGT. The V and J ends lost 6 bases and 1 base respectively, with 13 bases between them. As DNA, the CDR3 is TGTGCCAGCAGCCCCGGGGACTTTTCCTACGAGCAGTACTTC. Protein: CASSPGDFSYEQYF.

The gene calls are TRBV7-2 and TRBJ1-6; D not certain. Per germline, CDR1 SGHTA and CDR2 FQGNSA. Trimming pared 4 bases from V and 6 bases from J, leaving 13 bases between. CDR3 size: 15 residues. For the CDR3, the DNA is TGTGCCAGCAGCTCACAGCGGGCCAGTAATTCACCCCTCCACTTT. Translated: CASSSQRASNSPLHF.